The rows below give T cell receptor beta chains drawn from one sample of a study of CD8 T cells in ankylosing spondylitis. TCRdb independently ran MiXCR on the 5' RACE reads; one entry per CDR3 protein. The sample carries about 130,000 distinct CDR3 sequences, about a tenth recorded once. The sample taken for sequencing was blood, either unsorted or a sorted T cell fraction (not recorded which). Receptor source: a male donor with ankylosing spondylitis or in good health (not recorded which). Each CDR3 is given with its conserved first and last residue. The order of the fields is D gene, V gene, CDR3 length, CDR3 protein. A D gene is named only where the DNA matches it firmly.

d_gene: .; v_gene: TRBV25-1; len: 14; CDR3aa: CASSFGTLNSPLHF
d_gene: .; v_gene: TRBV29-1; len: 13; CDR3aa: CSVVTDGNQPQHF
d_gene: .; v_gene: TRBV2; len: 13; CDR3aa: CASSETPNSREFF
d_gene: .; v_gene: TRBV5-1; len: 14; CDR3aa: CASSGTGRDTEAFF
d_gene: .; v_gene: TRBV12-3/TRBV12-4; len: 16; CDR3aa: CASSFRGKGGGYEQYF
d_gene: .; v_gene: TRBV5-6; len: 16; CDR3aa: CASSLLDSPVSYEQYF
d_gene: TRBD2; v_gene: TRBV27; len: 13; CDR3aa: CASSLAGVDEQYF
d_gene: TRBD2; v_gene: TRBV20-1; len: 14; CDR3aa: CSVSGSFSYNEQFF
d_gene: TRBD2; v_gene: TRBV18; len: 16; CDR3aa: CASSIRLAEDTDTQYF
d_gene: TRBD2; v_gene: TRBV12-3/TRBV12-4; len: 13; CDR3aa: CASRQAGTYEQYF
d_gene: .; v_gene: TRBV9; len: 13; CDR3aa: CASSPGRIGELFF
d_gene: .; v_gene: TRBV7-2; len: 14; CDR3aa: CASSLDTSTDTQYF
d_gene: .; v_gene: TRBV14; len: 17; CDR3aa: CASSQGGAMVPSNEQFF
d_gene: TRBD2; v_gene: TRBV20-1; len: 15; CDR3aa: CSARVGTSGTDTQYF
d_gene: .; v_gene: TRBV27; len: 17; CDR3aa: CASSLLSYGKYTGELFF
d_gene: .; v_gene: TRBV4-3; len: 15; CDR3aa: CASSQLVSSYNEQFF
d_gene: .; v_gene: TRBV28; len: 14; CDR3aa: CASRSQGRNQPQHF
d_gene: TRBD1; v_gene: TRBV20-1; len: 14; CDR3aa: CSAETGIAKNIQYF
d_gene: .; v_gene: TRBV29-1; len: 12; CDR3aa: CSVEAEAYEQYF
d_gene: TRBD2; v_gene: TRBV20-1; len: 14; CDR3aa: CSARKAGGQDTQYF
d_gene: TRBD1; v_gene: TRBV3-1; len: 13; CDR3aa: CASSPRTGAEAFF
d_gene: .; v_gene: TRBV30; len: 14; CDR3aa: CACQAGLQGNEQFF
d_gene: .; v_gene: TRBV29-1; len: 13; CDR3aa: CSVELPGVNEQYF
d_gene: .; v_gene: TRBV3-1; len: 15; CDR3aa: CASSQDGASAYEQYF
d_gene: TRBD2; v_gene: TRBV5-1; len: 19; CDR3aa: CAMGSRTSGRAGTDYEQYF
d_gene: .; v_gene: TRBV4-3; len: 14; CDR3aa: CASSQDRSTGELFF
d_gene: TRBD2; v_gene: TRBV7-2; len: 16; CDR3aa: CASSPGAGKGTDTQYF
d_gene: TRBD1; v_gene: TRBV28; len: 14; CDR3aa: CASSPLQGGYGYTF
d_gene: TRBD2; v_gene: TRBV7-8; len: 17; CDR3aa: CASSRTVSGRRSYEQYF
d_gene: TRBD2; v_gene: TRBV18; len: 15; CDR3aa: CASSSSSGSAETQYF
d_gene: TRBD2; v_gene: TRBV5-1; len: 15; CDR3aa: CASSPGLAGLNEQFF
d_gene: .; v_gene: TRBV5-1; len: 12; CDR3aa: CASSLDLDEQYF
d_gene: TRBD2; v_gene: TRBV5-1; len: 16; CDR3aa: CASSRTSGRGGDEQFF
d_gene: TRBD2; v_gene: TRBV20-1; len: 17; CDR3aa: CSASPSGSWAPTDTQYF
d_gene: .; v_gene: TRBV5-1; len: 16; CDR3aa: CASSLTGRSGVYEQYF
d_gene: TRBD2; v_gene: TRBV20-1; len: 17; CDR3aa: CSARAWGRSGTQETQYF
d_gene: .; v_gene: TRBV4-2; len: 13; CDR3aa: CASSQEGASTQYF